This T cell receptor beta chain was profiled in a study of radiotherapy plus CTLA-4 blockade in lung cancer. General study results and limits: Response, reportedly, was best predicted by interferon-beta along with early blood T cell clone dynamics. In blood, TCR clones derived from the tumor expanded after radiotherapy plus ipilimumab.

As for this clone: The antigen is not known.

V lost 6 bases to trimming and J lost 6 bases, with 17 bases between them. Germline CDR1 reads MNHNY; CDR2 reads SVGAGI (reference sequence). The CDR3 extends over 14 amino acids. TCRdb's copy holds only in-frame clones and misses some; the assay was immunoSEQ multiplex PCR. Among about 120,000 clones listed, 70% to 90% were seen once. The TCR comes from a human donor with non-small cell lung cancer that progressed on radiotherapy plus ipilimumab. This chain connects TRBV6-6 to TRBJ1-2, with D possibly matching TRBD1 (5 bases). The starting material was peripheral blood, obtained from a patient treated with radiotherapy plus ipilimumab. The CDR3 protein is CASRPGQGGHGYTF. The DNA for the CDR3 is TGTGCCAGCAGACCTGGGCAGGGAGGTCATGGCTACACCTTC.